These 24 T cell receptor beta chains were sequenced from one sample in a study of cytomegalovirus exposure and HLA in healthy donors. Using immunoSEQ multiplex PCR, the repertoire was profiled, and TCRdb retains in-frame clones only, with some absent. The table includes 65,000 to 80,000 clones, around 94% detected once. The sequenced sample consisted of PBMCs. Receptor source: a woman between 18 and 29 years old in good health and CMV-seropositive.

The chain carries TRBV4-2 and TRBJ1-4; 8 bases align to TRBD1. The CDR3 is made up of 18 amino acids. The trim removed 0 bases at V and 0 bases at J, leaving 6 bases unmatched. Germline-derived CDR1 and CDR2 are LGHNA and YNFKEQ. The CDR3 here is CASSQESTGVATNEKLFF. The CDR3 coding sequence is TGTGCCAGCAGCCAAGAATCGACAGGGGTTGCAACTAATGAAAAACTGTTTTTT.

The chain combines TRBV30 with TRBJ1-6, with D tentatively TRBD1 (6 bases). CDR3 size: 15 residues. Trimming cost V 3 bases and J 8 bases, with 17 bases left between them. The germline CDR1 and CDR2 sequences are GTSNPN and SVGIG (reference sequence). CDR3 sequence: CAWRGGTSPHSPLHF. In nucleotides, the CDR3 is TGTGCCTGGAGGGGGGGGACATCCCCACATTCACCCCTCCACTTT.

J is TRBJ2-2 and V is TRBV18; TRBD2 aligns across 9 bases. The CDR3 covers 16 residues. V was pared by 1 base and J by 5 bases, with 5 bases of the junction left unmatched. Looked up from germline, CDR1 is KGHSH and CDR2 is LQKENI. The CDR3 coding sequence is TGTGCCAGCTCACCACTAGCGGGAGACGGAACCGGGGAGCTGTTTTTT. Translating gives CASSPLAGDGTGELFF.

This chain connects TRBV10-3 to TRBJ2-7, with a weak D call TRBD2 (7 bases). Germline V gives CDR1 ENHRY, CDR2 SYGVKD. The CDR3 spans 14 residues. V lost 4 bases and J 5 bases, leaving 15 bases between the germline ends. The CDR3 spells CAISGRGGDHEQYF. CDR3 bases: TGTGCCATCAGTGGCAGGGGAGGGGACCACGAGCAGTACTTC.

This chain joins TRBV9 and TRBJ2-3, with TRBD2 as a possible D gene (6 bases). The V end lost 2 bases, the J end lost 0 bases, and 7 bases lay between the germline ends. The CDR3 consists of 14 residues. The germline CDR1 and CDR2 sequences are SGDLS and YYNGEE. CDR3 coding DNA: TGTGCCAGCAGCGTGGACTACAGCACAGATACGCAGTATTTT. Translation: CASSVDYSTDTQYF.

The CDR3 sequence is CASSQEAGTNTEAFF. The CDR3 DNA follows: TGCGCCAGCAGCCAAGAGGCGGGAACGAACACTGAAGCTTTCTTT. The rearrangement joins TRBV4-3 to TRBJ1-1; the D is unclear. This CDR3 is 15 amino acids long. From germline, CDR1 is LGHNA and CDR2 YSLEER. V lost 0 bases to trimming and J lost 1 base, with 9 bases between them.

The gene calls are TRBV19 and TRBJ2-1, with 10 bases fitting TRBD2. Germline assignment: CDR1 LNHDA and CDR2 SQIVND (reference sequence). This CDR3 is 16 amino acids long. The V and J ends lost 6 bases and 1 base, in that order; junction bases with no gene match: 6. Here the CDR3 reads CASSPGAGGSYNEQFF. The DNA for the CDR3 is TGTGCCAGTAGCCCCGGAGCGGGAGGGTCCTACAATGAGCAGTTCTTC.

This clone was seen once. The V call is TRBV5-4, the J call TRBJ2-2; maybe TRBD1 (5 bases). V lost 0 bases, J lost 4 bases, and 7 bases lay in between. This CDR3 comprises 14 residues. Germline assignment: CDR1 SGHNT and CDR2 YYREEE (reference sequence). CDR3 coding DNA: TGTGCCAGCAGCTTGGGACAGAGCACCGGGGAGCTGTTTTTT. This codes for CASSLGQSTGELFF.

The gene calls are TRBV19 and TRBJ1-4; possible D gene TRBD1, 6 bases. The germline V and J ends were trimmed by 1 base and 2 bases, with 11 bases remaining between them. The CDR3 loop spans 16 amino acids. CDR1 is LNHDA, CDR2 SQIVND, per germline (reference sequence). The CDR3 is CASSIGSRGTNEKLFF. CDR3 nucleotides: TGTGCCAGTAGTATAGGGTCGAGGGGGACTAATGAAAAACTGTTTTTT. Looking up the rest from reference TRBV19 and TRBJ1-4 gives the full variable domain: DGGITQSPKYLFRKEGQNVTLSCEQNLNHDAMYWYRQDPGQGLRLIYYSQIVNDFQKGDIAEGYSVSREKKESFPLTVTSAQKNPTAFYLCASSIGSRGTNEKLFFGSGTQLSVL.

The chain recombines TRBV4-1 with TRBJ2-7; 7 positions agree with TRBD1. V lost 3 bases and J lost 4; bases outside the gene matches: 9. This CDR3 is built from 15 residues. CDR1 is MGHRA, CDR2 YSYEKL, per germline. CDR3 nucleotide sequence: TGCGCCAGCAGCCACCGGGACAGCGAACCTTACGAGCAGTACTTC. Translated, it gives CASSHRDSEPYEQYF.

The J gene is TRBJ2-1, the V gene TRBV5-6, with 7 bases aligning to TRBD2. The germline V gene encodes CDR1 SGHDT and CDR2 YYEEEE. This CDR3 contains 17 residues. Trimming at V came to 4 bases and at J to 4 bases, leaving 14 bases not matched to a gene. CDR3 loop: CASSGRVGGLWYNEQFF. In nucleotides, the CDR3 is TGTGCCAGCAGCGGGAGGGTGGGGGGTCTATGGTACAATGAGCAGTTCTTC. Complete variable domain (other parts from reference TRBV5-6 and TRBJ2-1): DAGVTQSPTHLIKTRGQQVTLRCSPKSGHDTVSWYQQALGQGPQFIFQYYEEEERQRGNFPDRFSGHQFPNYSSELNVNALLLGDSALYLCASSGRVGGLWYNEQFFGPGTRLTVL.

This clone occurred once. The chain couples TRBV11-3 to TRBJ2-3, with 7 positions matching TRBD1. The CDR3 contains 16 residues. V shed 0 bases, J shed 2 bases, and the junction held 5 bases outside the gene matches. Germline V gene sequence: CDR1 SGHNT, CDR2 YENEEA. The CDR3 sequence is CASSLEGGVSTDTQYF. CDR3 sequence (DNA): TGTGCCAGCAGCTTAGAAGGGGGCGTTTCCACAGATACGCAGTATTTT.

The genes are TRBV19 and TRBJ2-5; 10 bases are shared with TRBD2. Trimming took 5 bases from V and 5 from J; bases not matched to a gene: 8. The CDR3 is made up of 15 amino acids. Germline V lookup: CDR1 LNHDA, CDR2 SQIVND (reference sequence). As DNA, the CDR3 is TGTGCCAGTAGTTCGCGACTAGCGGGCGGGGAGACCCAGTACTTC. Protein sequence: CASSSRLAGGETQYF.

The chain is built from TRBV30 and TRBJ2-1; D is perhaps TRBD1 (6 bases). The CDR3 extends over 13 amino acids. V lost 5 bases and J lost 8, with 16 bases in between. Germline-derived CDR1 and CDR2 are GTSNPN and SVGIG (reference sequence). The CDR3 sequence: CAWGRGFIDEQFF. The CDR3 nucleotides read TGTGCCTGGGGAAGGGGGTTTATCGATGAGCAGTTCTTC.

V gene TRBV11-3 combines with J gene TRBJ2-2; 8 bases line up with TRBD2. Germline values: CDR1 SGHNT, CDR2 YENEEA. The CDR3 has 17 residues. With 0 bases clipped from V and 3 bases from J, the junction kept 6 bases outside the gene matches. CDR3 DNA sequence: TGTGCCAGCAGCTTAGATCGACGGGAGGGCGACACCGGGGAGCTGTTTTTT. Protein product: CASSLDRREGDTGELFF.

This clone was seen a handful of times. The chain carries TRBV7-9 and TRBJ1-4, with D perhaps matching TRBD1 (5 bases). Trimming pared 6 bases from V and 4 bases from J, leaving 9 bases between. Germline assignment: CDR1 SEHNR and CDR2 FQNEAQ (reference sequence). This CDR3 spans 13 amino acids. CDR3 protein: CASSRGGNEKLFF. In nucleotides, the CDR3 is TGTGCCAGCAGTCGCGGGGGTAATGAAAAACTGTTTTTT.

This chain links TRBV6-5 with TRBJ1-2, with 8 bases that match TRBD1. V shed 5 bases, J shed 9 bases, and the junction held 5 bases outside the gene matches. This CDR3 spans 12 amino acids. Germline V gene sequence: CDR1 MNHEY, CDR2 SVGAGI. The CDR3, as DNA: TGTGCCAGCAGTGCAGACAGGGGTAGCTACACCTTC. Translating gives CASSADRGSYTF.

The V call is TRBV6-1, the J call TRBJ1-2; 7 bases agree with TRBD1. The CDR3 sequence is 16 residues long. V trimming: 4 bases; J trimming: 1 base; junction bases outside the gene matches: 9. CDR1 and CDR2 (germline): MNHNS, SASEGT. CDR3 in amino acids: CASSGRTGAYNYGYTF. DNA of the CDR3: TGTGCCAGCAGTGGACGGACAGGAGCCTATAACTATGGCTACACCTTC.

V usage is TRBV6-1 and J usage is TRBJ1-5; D is unclear. This CDR3 comprises 13 residues. The germline CDR1 and CDR2 sequences are MNHNS and SASEGT. V was shortened by 2 bases and J by 3 bases, with 5 bases between the two germline ends. The CDR3 DNA sequence: TGTGCCAGCAGTGAACAGGACAATCAGCCCCAGCATTTT. Translated, it gives CASSEQDNQPQHF.

This clone was counted a single time. V gene TRBV7-2 combines with J gene TRBJ2-2; TRBD1 is a possible D gene (5 bases). Trimming took 5 bases from V and 1 from J, leaving 14 bases between them. Germline CDR1 reads SGHTA; CDR2 reads FQGNSA. The CDR3 is 16 amino acids. CDR3 coding DNA: TGTGCCAGCAGCCTAAACAGGTTGAAGAACACCGGGGAGCTGTTTTTT. Amino acids: CASSLNRLKNTGELFF.

This rearrangement joins TRBV7-2 to TRBJ2-3; maybe TRBD2 (6 bases). The germline CDR1 and CDR2 sequences are SGHTA and FQGNSA. The CDR3 is 15 amino acids. The V and J ends lost 7 bases and 6 bases respectively, with 20 bases between them. In DNA form, the CDR3 reads TGTGCCAGCATCTTGTCTGGGGGGTTTGGGGATACGCAGTATTTT. Encoded protein: CASILSGGFGDTQYF. The variable domain in full, with the rest retrieved from reference TRBV7-2 and TRBJ2-3, is GAGVSQSPSNKVTEKGKDVELRCDPISGHTALYWYRQSLGQGLEFLIYFQGNSAPDKSGLPSDRFSAERTGGSVSTLTIQRTQQEDSAVYLCASILSGGFGDTQYFGPGTRLTVL.

This clone came up once. The chain links TRBV7-3 to TRBJ2-3; 8 bases match TRBD1. The CDR3 is made up of 16 amino acids. Germline V gene lookup returns CDR1 SGHTA and CDR2 FQGTGA. Trimming took 1 base from V and 2 from J; bases not matched to a gene: 5. The CDR3 DNA reads TGTGCCAGCAGCTTAAACGCGGACAGGGTCACAGATACGCAGTATTTT. Its translation is CASSLNADRVTDTQYF.

V is TRBV18 and J is TRBJ1-2; TRBD1 agrees at 7 bases. V lost 3 bases and J lost 2; bases outside the gene matches: 6. Germline CDR1 reads KGHSH; CDR2 reads LQKENI. This CDR3 comprises 15 residues. CDR3 bases: TGTGCCAGCTCACCCAGAAAACAGGGGAACTATGGCTACACCTTC. Translating it yields CASSPRKQGNYGYTF.

This clone appeared once. The chain joins TRBV2 to TRBJ1-1; TRBD1 is a possible D gene (6 bases). Germline V gene data show CDR1 as SNHLY and CDR2 as FYNNEI. The CDR3 spans 14 residues. V was pared by 8 bases and J by 1 base, with 14 bases between. CDR3 in DNA: TGTGCCAGCCTCGAGGCAGGGGAGAACACTGAAGCTTTCTTT. This codes for CASLEAGENTEAFF.